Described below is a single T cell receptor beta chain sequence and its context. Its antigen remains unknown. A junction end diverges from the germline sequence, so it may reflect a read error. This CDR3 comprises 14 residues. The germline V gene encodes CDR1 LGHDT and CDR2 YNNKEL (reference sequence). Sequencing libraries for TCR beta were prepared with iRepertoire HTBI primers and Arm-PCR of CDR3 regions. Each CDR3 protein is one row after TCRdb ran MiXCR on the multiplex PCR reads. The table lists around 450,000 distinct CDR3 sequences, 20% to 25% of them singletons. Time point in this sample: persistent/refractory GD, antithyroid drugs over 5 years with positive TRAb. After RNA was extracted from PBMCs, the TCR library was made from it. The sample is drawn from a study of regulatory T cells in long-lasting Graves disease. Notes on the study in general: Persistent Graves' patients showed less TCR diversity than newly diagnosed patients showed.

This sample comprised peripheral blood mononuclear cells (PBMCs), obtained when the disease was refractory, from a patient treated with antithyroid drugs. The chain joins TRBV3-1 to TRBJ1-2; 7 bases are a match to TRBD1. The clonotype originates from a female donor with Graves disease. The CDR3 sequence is CASSQTTGVYSYTF. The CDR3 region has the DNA TGTGCCAGCAGCCAAACAACAGGGGTCTATAGCTACACCTTC.